A selection of T cell receptor beta chains follows, all from one sample in a study of cytomegalovirus exposure and HLA in healthy donors. The assay was immunoSEQ multiplex PCR, and TCRdb's table has in-frame clones only and misses some. The table includes 100,000 to 150,000 clones, more than 70% detected once. Sequenced material: PBMCs. The receptors derive from a woman aged 55-75 years in good health and CMV-seronegative. Both conserved end residues are part of each CDR3. Fields, in order: V gene, J gene, clone size, D gene, CDR3 protein, CDR3 DNA. A D gene is named only where the DNA matches it firmly. Size tells how often a clone was seen (once, few, many) or the class of an expanded clone, and some rows leave it out.

TRBV15,TRBJ1-2,.,.,CATSRGGGLGDYGYTF,TGTGCCACCAGCAGAGGGGGGGGGCTAGGAGACTATGGCTACACCTTC
TRBV19,TRBJ2-5,.,.,CASSISTPSGLRQETQYF,TGTGCCAGTAGTATATCCACCCCATCGGGACTCCGACAAGAGACCCAGTACTTC
TRBV9,TRBJ2-3,.,.,CASTQGASGTTDTQYF,TGTGCCAGCACCCAGGGGGCTAGCGGGACCACAGATACGCAGTATTTT
TRBV9,TRBJ2-7,few,.,CASSVNLATPSTPYEQYF,TGTGCCAGCAGCGTAAACCTAGCGACACCCTCCACCCCCTACGAGCAGTACTTC
TRBV7-8,TRBJ2-7,once,.,CASSLESGSYEQYF,TGTGCCAGCAGCTTAGAAAGCGGCTCCTACGAGCAGTACTTC
TRBV19,TRBJ1-2,.,.,CASSSHGPRGTGYTF,TGTGCCAGTAGTTCACACGGGCCGCGGGGTACTGGCTACACCTTC
TRBV2,TRBJ2-5,few,.,CASKELETQYF,TGTGCCAGCAAGGAGCTAGAGACCCAGTACTTC
TRBV5-1,TRBJ2-7,.,TRBD1,CASSLATGQGNPGSYEQYF,TGCGCCAGCAGCTTGGCTACGGGACAGGGGAACCCAGGCTCCTACGAGCAGTACTTC
TRBV6-1,TRBJ1-2,once,.,CASSEEVRRGYGYTF,TGTGCCAGCAGTGAAGAAGTCAGGCGGGGCTATGGCTACACCTTC
TRBV27,TRBJ2-7,.,TRBD2,CASSSRRGSGGLYEQYF,TGTGCCAGCAGCAGCCGTCGGGGGAGCGGGGGCCTCTACGAGCAGTACTTC
TRBV6-1,TRBJ1-2,.,TRBD1,CASTTGGGGYTF,TGTGCCAGCACTACAGGGGGCGGTGGCTACACCTTC
TRBV9,TRBJ2-7,.,.,CASSVTGSVPYEQYF,TGTGCCAGCAGCGTAACGGGATCGGTTCCCTACGAGCAGTACTTC
TRBV2,TRBJ2-7,.,TRBD1,CASSPGQALGEQYF,TGTGCCAGCAGCCCGGGACAGGCCTTGGGGGAGCAGTACTTC
TRBV5-4,TRBJ2-3,few,.,CASSLAGGGDTQYF,TGTGCCAGCAGCTTGGCGGGGGGCGGGGATACGCAGTATTTT
TRBV30,TRBJ2-3,.,TRBD2,CASRGLAATDTQYF,TGTGCCTCGAGAGGACTAGCCGCGACAGATACGCAGTATTTT
TRBV7-3,TRBJ2-7,.,TRBD2,CASSSQVQRGAEQYF,TGTGCCAGCAGCTCCCAGGTCCAGCGGGGGGCCGAGCAGTACTTC